A single sample is the source of the 21 T cell receptor beta chains below, sequenced in a study of T cell responses to AZD1222 COVID-19 vaccine. Sequenced by immunoSEQ multiplex PCR; TCRdb stores in-frame clones only, minus some. Here the sample spans around 100,000 clones, 85% to 90% being singletons. Sample: peripheral blood, taken on day 0 of AZD1222 vaccination. The receptors derive from an adult in good health.

The chain has TRBV20-1 and TRBJ1-2, with 8 bases lining up with TRBD1. Germline V CDR1 and CDR2: DFQATT, SNEGSKA (reference sequence). CDR3 length: 13 amino acids. With 6 bases clipped from V and 8 bases from J, the junction kept 11 bases outside the gene matches. The CDR3 sequence is CSASDRGRSGYTF. The CDR3 coding sequence is TGCAGTGCGAGTGACAGGGGACGAAGCGGCTACACCTTC.

This chain connects TRBV6-5 to TRBJ1-1, with TRBD1 identical over 9 bases. The V and J ends lost 5 bases and 1 base, in that order; junction bases with no gene match: 2. CDR1 MNHEY and CDR2 SVGAGI come from the germline V gene. The CDR3 covers 14 residues. The DNA for the CDR3 is TGTGCCAGCAGTACGGACAGGGGGAACACTGAAGCTTTCTTT. Translating it yields CASSTDRGNTEAFF.

This clone was observed a single time. The chain combines TRBV27 with TRBJ2-1; D unclear. The CDR3 runs 15 residues. Looked up from germline, CDR1 is MNHEY and CDR2 is SMNVEV (reference sequence). The V gene lost 6 bases and the J gene lost 0 bases, with 12 bases spanning the gap. Here the CDR3 DNA reads TGTGCCAGCAGCCGACCGGGCAGCTCCTACAATGAGCAGTTCTTC. Protein: CASSRPGSSYNEQFF.

This clone was detected only once. This sequence joins TRBV7-8 and TRBJ1-2; D is uncertain. The V end lost 4 bases, the J end lost 2 bases, and 11 bases lay between the germline ends. Per germline, CDR1 SGHVS and CDR2 FQNEAQ. The CDR3 length is 14 residues. DNA for the CDR3: TGTGCCAGCAGCTCCCACGGTCAAAACTATGGCTACACCTTC. Translated, it gives CASSSHGQNYGYTF.

The chain employs TRBV5-1 and TRBJ2-3, with 11 bases identical to TRBD2. Germline lookup yields CDR1 SGHRS and CDR2 YFSETQ. J lost 3 bases, V lost 2 bases, and 2 bases had no gene match. This CDR3 spans 15 amino acids. In nucleotides, the CDR3 is TGCGCCAGCAGCTTTAGCGGGGGGGTAACAGATACGCAGTATTTT. Translated: CASSFSGGVTDTQYF.

As for this clone: The same CDR3 can be traced to other DNA sequences in this sample. V usage is TRBV2 and J usage is TRBJ2-1, with D possibly being TRBD2 (5 bases). Germline CDR1 reads SNHLY; CDR2 reads FYNNEI. The CDR3 spans 13 residues. V lost 6 bases to trimming and J lost 4 bases, with 10 bases between them. In nucleotides, the CDR3 is TGTGCCAGCAGGGGGAGTTCTTACAATGAGCAGTTCTTC. This codes for CASRGSSYNEQFF. The full variable domain, in which reference TRBV2 and TRBJ2-1 provide the parts outside the CDR3, is EPEVTQTPSHQVTQMGQEVILRCVPISNHLYFYWYRQILGQKVEFLVSFYNNEISEKSEIFDDQFSVERPDGSNFTLKIRSTKLEDSAMYFCASRGSSYNEQFFGPGTRLTVL.

J is TRBJ2-1 and V is TRBV3-1 (or the pseudogene TRBV3-2), with D unclear. The CDR3 is 14 residues long. Germline-derived CDR1 and CDR2 are LGHDT and YNNKEL (reference sequence). V gave up 2 bases and J gave up 8 bases, with 13 bases separating them. CDR3 DNA: TGTGCCAGCAGCCAAAGAAGAGCGATCCATGAGCAGTTCTTC. This encodes CASSQRRAIHEQFF.

This clone has just a few counts. The chain joins TRBV18 to TRBJ1-2; D ambiguous. Germline values: CDR1 KGHSH, CDR2 LQKENI. The V end was cut by 6 bases, the J end by 2 bases, with 7 bases between. The CDR3 covers 12 residues. CDR3 protein: CASSHLNYGYTF. The CDR3 nucleotides are TGTGCCAGCTCTCACCTCAACTATGGCTACACCTTC.

V is TRBV4-3 and J is TRBJ1-2, with 9 positions matching TRBD1. The CDR3 has 16 residues. Germline-derived CDR1 and CDR2 are LGHNA and YSLEER. The V gene end was trimmed by 4 bases and the J gene end by 4 bases; junction bases not matched to a gene: 10. The CDR3 bases are TGCGCCAGCAGCCCAGGTCGGACAGGGGAACCCTATGGCTACACCTTC. This sequence encodes CASSPGRTGEPYGYTF.

This clone has only a few counts. V and J are TRBV19 and TRBJ1-2; D remains unclear. Germline CDR1 LNHDA, CDR2 SQIVND (reference sequence). There are 12 residues in the CDR3. Trimming removed 7 bases at V and 8 bases at J, with 14 bases between. In DNA, the CDR3 is TGTGCCAGTATAGGTCCGGCGGGGGGCTACACCTTC. This gives the protein CASIGPAGGYTF.

The chain is built from TRBV5-6 and TRBJ2-6; D ambiguous. The CDR3 runs 17 residues. The V end was cut by 4 bases, the J end by 1 base, with 15 bases between. CDR1 is SGHDT and CDR2 is YYEEEE in the germline V gene. The CDR3 region has the DNA TGTGCCAGCAGCCTAAAAAGCTGGGGTTCTGGGGCCAACGTCCTGACTTTC. It encodes CASSLKSWGSGANVLTF. Using reference TRBV5-6 and TRBJ2-6 for the parts outside the CDR3, the full variable domain is DAGVTQSPTHLIKTRGQQVTLRCSPKSGHDTVSWYQQALGQGPQFIFQYYEEEERQRGNFPDRFSGHQFPNYSSELNVNALLLGDSALYLCASSLKSWGSGANVLTFGAGSRLTVL.

The chain employs TRBV7-8 and TRBJ2-2; D is perhaps TRBD2 (6 bases). Germline lookup yields CDR1 SGHVS and CDR2 FQNEAQ. Trimming left V 5 bases short and J 4 bases short, with 20 bases between. The CDR3 is 17 residues long. This CDR3 is CASSPSGGSGGTGELFF. The CDR3 nucleotides are TGTGCCAGCAGCCCCTCCGGGGGATCGGGTGGCACCGGGGAGCTGTTTTTT.

The genes are TRBV7-9 and TRBJ2-7; perhaps TRBD1 as D (5 bases). The CDR3 covers 12 residues. Germline V lookup: CDR1 SEHNR, CDR2 FQNEAQ (reference sequence). The CDR3 is CAVGVFSYEQYF. CDR3 nucleotides: TGTGCAGTAGGGGTTTTCTCCTACGAGCAGTACTTC.

The rearrangement uses TRBV5-5 and TRBJ1-2; tentatively, D is TRBD1 (5 bases). Trimming cost V 0 bases and J 4 bases, with 13 bases left between them. The length of the CDR3 is 15 residues. Germline CDR1 reads SGHKS; CDR2 reads YYEKEE (reference sequence). The CDR3 DNA follows: TGTGCCAGCAGCTTGGGGCGAGGGGTGGGCTATGGCTACACCTTC. Amino acid sequence: CASSLGRGVGYGYTF. Based on the CDR3 plus reference TRBV5-5 and TRBJ1-2, the full variable domain is DAGVTQSPTHLIKTRGQQVTLRCSPISGHKSVSWYQQVLGQGPQFIFQYYEKEERGRGNFPDRFSARQFPNYSSELNVNALLLGDSALYLCASSLGRGVGYGYTFGSGTRLTVV.

This chain connects TRBV5-1 to TRBJ2-7, with D perhaps matching TRBD1 or TRBD2 (7 bases each). Germline CDR1 and CDR2: SGHRS and YFSETQ. The CDR3 covers 16 residues. Trimming shortened V by 2 bases and J by 5 bases, and 20 bases separated the two germline ends. The DNA of the CDR3 is TGCGCCAGCAGCTTAAACCACAGGGGACTAAGCCACGAGCAGTACTTC. The encoded protein is CASSLNHRGLSHEQYF.

V usage is TRBV10-3 and J usage is TRBJ1-1, with TRBD1 matching 12 bases. Trimming cost V 8 bases and J 7 bases; bases outside gene matches: 8. The CDR3 runs to 14 residues. The V gene's germline CDR1 is ENHRY and CDR2 SYGVKD. DNA of the CDR3: TGTGCCATCCGGCCGGGACAGGGGGCCGGTGAAGCTTTCTTT. Translation: CAIRPGQGAGEAFF.

V usage is TRBV4-1 and J usage is TRBJ2-7; D possibly corresponds to TRBD2 (5 bases). The CDR3 totals 14 residues. Per germline, CDR1 MGHRA and CDR2 YSYEKL. Trimming shortened V by 4 bases and J by 3 bases, and 13 bases separated the two germline ends. CDR3 bases: TGCGCCAGCAGCCCCATAAGAGGGTACTACGAGCAGTACTTC. Its translation: CASSPIRGYYEQYF.

This clone has only a few counts. The gene calls are TRBV20-1 and TRBJ1-5; D is unclear. Trimming removed 6 bases from V and 11 bases from J, with 11 bases in between. Germline loops: CDR1 DFQATT, CDR2 SNEGSKA (reference sequence). The CDR3 covers 10 residues. In DNA form, the CDR3 reads TGCAGTGCCATTAGTATCTCCCAGCATTTT. Its protein is CSAISISQHF.

The V call is TRBV5-1, the J call TRBJ1-2; TRBD1 might be the D (6 bases). The CDR3 has 16 amino acids. Germline V gene data show CDR1 as SGHRS and CDR2 as YFSETQ. Trimming left V 3 bases short and J 0 bases short, with 15 bases between. The CDR3 protein is CASSSTTGHANYGYTF. The CDR3 DNA follows: TGCGCCAGCAGCTCCACAACAGGGCACGCTAACTATGGCTACACCTTC.

The CDR3, as DNA: TGTGCCAGCAGTGAGAACCCCGGCAGTAGAGCTGAAGCTTTCTTT. This codes for CASSENPGSRAEAFF. The chain uses TRBV6-1 and TRBJ1-1; D uncertain. In germline, CDR1 is MNHNS, CDR2 SASEGT. Trimming left V 3 bases short and J 6 bases short, with 17 bases between. CDR3 length: 15 residues.

This chain connects TRBV6-5 to TRBJ2-5; 10 bases are a match to TRBD1. From germline, CDR1 is MNHEY and CDR2 SVGAGI. The CDR3 loop spans 13 amino acids. After removal of 9 bases from V and 5 bases from J, the junction contained 6 bases not matched to a gene. CDR3 nucleotide sequence: TGTGCCAGTAGCGGACAGGGGGGTGAGACCCAGTACTTC. Translating it yields CASSGQGGETQYF.